Detailed here is one TCR beta chain. Antigen: not known. Germline V gives CDR1 SNHLY, CDR2 FYNNEI. The V gene end was trimmed by 8 bases and the J gene end by 4 bases; junction bases not matched to a gene: 10. This CDR3 comprises 14 residues. This sample was taken from a study of T cell responses to AZD1222 COVID-19 vaccine. Study-level background: Pooling of second doses given at about 4 or about 12 weeks was done.

TCRdb's table, derived via immunoSEQ multiplex PCR, lists solely in-frame clones and lacks some. The sample has approximately 150,000 clones; 85% to 95% are singletons. Overall study results and limits: Regions left unmutated in variants are reportedly the target of nearly half of spike-specific TCRs. Clonal diversity was possibly underestimated, and the donors were mostly white British, with more females.

This chain uses TRBV2 with TRBJ1-1; 7 bases line up with TRBD1. This specimen consisted of peripheral blood, obtained on day 0 of AZD1222 vaccination. The source of this sequence is an adult in good health. The CDR3 loop is CASHEMTGSTEAFF. As DNA, the CDR3 is TGTGCCAGCCATGAAATGACAGGGTCCACTGAAGCTTTCTTT.